This T cell receptor (beta chain) was retrieved from a study of radiation and T cells in renal cell carcinoma (dated by TCRdb to the early 2020s). Turning to the overall study: Samples came from a clinical trial, in which primary renal cell carcinomas received 15 Gy stereotactic body radiation therapy followed by nephrectomy 4 weeks later. In total, approximately 55 samples, comprising around 26 tumors and roughly 27 peripheral blood samples, were subjected to TCR beta sequencing. Across all 50 or so samples, 4,016,671 unique CDR3 nucleotide sequences, encoding roughly 2,600,000 unique CDR3 amino acid sequences, were identified.

Overall study results and their limits: Tracking of blood repertoire dynamics stopped at three to four weeks after treatment, with no follow-up past that point. Because pretreatment tumor biopsies were not available, the baseline intratumoral presence of clonotypes could not be determined. In blood, the top tumor clonotypes increased between baseline and 2 weeks post-radiation and then shrank by 4 weeks, which suggests that tumor-resident clones expanded only transiently. The single-armed trial design could not address effects of radiation dose or scheduling on the TCR repertoire.

According to the study, the label for this sample's time point signals: baseline pretreatment blood. The treatment or condition label, as the study defines it: 15 Gy SBRT to primary tumor, nephrectomy 4 weeks later. To follow tumor-enriched clonotypes, serial peripheral blood was collected from radiation-treated patients at baseline and at 2 weeks and 4 weeks after SBRT. Every patient's renal cell carcinoma showed clear cell pathology. The QIAamp DNA Blood Mini Kit (Qiagen) was used to prepare genomic DNA for TCR sequencing. Samples were included in the analyses only if all quality control checks were passed. Inclusive of the bounding cysteine and phenylalanine, the CDR3 is 12 residues long. Only the CDR3 region is kept as DNA, spanning 36 bases read in frame from base 1. CDR1 MNHEY and CDR2 SMNVEV were looked up in the germline V gene (reference sequence). Germline trimming: 6 bases from V, 6 bases from J; junction bases outside gene matches: 2.

TCR beta libraries were generated from genomic DNA with the immunoSEQ kit, following the manufacturer's recommendations. For library preparation, a first multiplex PCR was performed with proprietary primers, followed by a second PCR in which unique barcodes were added, and bead cleanups were performed after each round. A kit-provided positive control reaction and a negative control reaction were included in every sample batch. The final libraries were assessed on an Agilent 4200 TapeStation D1000 ScreenTape, pooled by volume, and quantified by qPCR. Sequencing ran on an Illumina NextSeq500 with a MidOutput 150-cycle cartridge, using 156 Read1 and 15 Index1 cycles with kit custom primers. The pooled library was loaded at roughly 0.98 pM with an approximately 21% PhiX control spike-in. The paper's processing steps were these. Vendor-processed data were analyzed in R, with a clonotype defined as all T cells sharing the same CDR3 nucleotide sequence. For clone abundance analyses, frequencies were normalized to the 10,000 most abundant clones per sample. Before analysis, public T cell clones were removed, and these numbered fewer than six per sample on average. An abundance difference of at least 32-fold between compartments was the criterion for calling clonotypes tumor-enriched or baseline blood-enriched. A beta-binomial differential abundance model was used to identify clonotypes that were expanded or contracted between blood time points. Tumor-blood repertoire similarity was measured with the Baroni-Urbani and Buser coefficient, and group comparisons used two-tailed Wilcoxon tests in R. Here the immuneACCESS table is served through TCRdb, limited to in-frame sequences with V and J called. Missing clones are a known gap in these copies; in checked studies unresolved V genes cover under half, and the rest lacks a known reason. V and J calls and clone size come straight from that table; D and trimming were deduced from the DNA. In all, the sample holds approximately 100,000 clones, and around nine tenths of those were seen once. The ten top clones hold 6.5% to 8.5% of the sample.

This clone was detected only once. Its antigen is currently not known. No base quality values were provided; no much bigger clone lies one nucleotide off. The chain was built from TRBV27 and TRBJ2-1, and TRBD1 matches 7 of the central bases. The sequence was collected from a man aged 50 or older with renal cell carcinoma. The material sequenced was blood, taken from a patient whose treatment included radiotherapy and nephrectomy. CDR3 reads: CASRRQGNEQFF. The DNA sequence is as follows: TGTGCCAGCAGACGACAGGGCAATGAGCAGTTCTTC.